This TCR beta chain was recorded in a study of cytomegalovirus exposure and HLA in healthy donors. PCR involved 60 Vbeta and 13 Jbeta primers. Sequencing used immunoSEQ multiplex PCR; TCRdb keeps in-frame clones, though not all of them. The sample carries about 150,000 clones, around 79% recorded once. In regard to this clone: Its antigen is as yet unknown.

Donors sampled were nominally healthy, though unrecorded immune exposures were likely. This CDR3 has 15 residues. Germline CDR1 SGHRS, CDR2 YFSETQ. V gave up 4 bases and J gave up 4 bases, with 15 bases separating them. Study-wide findings and caveats: Later work associated fewer than 20,000 TCR beta sequences with HLA alleles at 0.05 false discovery rate. For TCR beta chains, V- and J-gene trimming was later linked to a missense DCLRE1C variant.

The specimen sequenced was PBMCs. This TCR was sampled from a man in his forties in good health and CMV-seropositive. The rearrangement links TRBV5-1 to TRBJ1-3; unclear D gene. The CDR3 DNA reads TGCGCCAGCAGCCAACAACTCGCCGGGGGAAACACCATATATTTT. It encodes CASSQQLAGGNTIYF.